This T cell receptor beta chain was identified during a study of shared clonotypes between healthy human individuals. Sequencing used immunoSEQ multiplex PCR; TCRdb keeps in-frame clones, though not all of them. Among over a million clones listed, over 95% were seen once. The source is a man in his thirties or forties in good health. The sequencing input was naive CD4+ T cells sorted from blood. The subset here: CD45RA+ positively selected.

CDR3 nucleotide sequence: TGTGCCAGCAGCTTCGGGTTAGGCCCAGGGGCCCATGAGCAGTTCTTC. This sequence encodes CASSFGLGPGAHEQFF. J is TRBJ2-1 and V is TRBV5-4; D may be TRBD1 (6 bases). The CDR3 is made up of 16 amino acids. The V gene's germline CDR1 is SGHNT and CDR2 YYREEE (reference sequence). V was shortened by 2 bases and J by 8 bases, with 20 bases between the two germline ends.